This T cell receptor (beta chain) was found in a study of CD8+ T cells in alopecia areata. Whole-study results and caveats: Compared with mice, patients displayed less clear TCR sharing, possibly for HLA-related reasons. More clonal than normal scalp was lesional scalp, particularly alopecia totalis/universalis.

Following extraction, RNA underwent reverse transcription to cDNA, which served as the sequencing template. Data came from immunoSEQ multiplex PCR; TCRdb stores just in-frame clones and leaves some out. The table has about 110,000 clones, 55% to 75% seen once. This clone was seen only a few times. Its antigen remains unidentified. Germline CDR1 SGDLS, CDR2 YYNGEE. This CDR3 contains 15 residues. V was trimmed by 4 bases and J by 1 base, leaving 13 bases between them. Source material: CD8+ T cells sorted from blood. The TCR originated in a human donor in good health. This sequence joins TRBV9 and TRBJ2-3, with D perhaps matching TRBD2 (5 bases). The CDR3 DNA follows: TGTGCCAGCAGCCACGGGCCCGGGGGCACAGATACGCAGTATTTT. Protein: CASSHGPGGTDTQYF.